The entry below describes one TCR beta chain. Other DNA sequences from this sample encode an identical CDR3 as well. Data came from immunoSEQ multiplex PCR; TCRdb stores just in-frame clones and leaves some out. The sample lists under 200,000 clones, approximately 86% occurring once. The data originate from a study of blood T cell repertoires in COVID-19. Study details: Sites across the United States, Italy and Spain contributed samples from acute and convalescent COVID-19.

V gave up 0 bases and J gave up 2 bases, with 8 bases separating them. The CDR3 extends over 14 amino acids. Germline CDR1 and CDR2: SGHNT and YYREEE (reference sequence). The sample consisted of peripheral blood. J is TRBJ2-5 and V is TRBV5-4, with TRBD1 as a possible D gene (5 bases). This clonotype was obtained from a man in his fifties or sixties with acute or convalescent COVID-19. CDR3 amino acids: CASSLGTSQETQYF. The CDR3 DNA sequence: TGTGCCAGCAGCTTGGGGACATCACAAGAGACCCAGTACTTC.